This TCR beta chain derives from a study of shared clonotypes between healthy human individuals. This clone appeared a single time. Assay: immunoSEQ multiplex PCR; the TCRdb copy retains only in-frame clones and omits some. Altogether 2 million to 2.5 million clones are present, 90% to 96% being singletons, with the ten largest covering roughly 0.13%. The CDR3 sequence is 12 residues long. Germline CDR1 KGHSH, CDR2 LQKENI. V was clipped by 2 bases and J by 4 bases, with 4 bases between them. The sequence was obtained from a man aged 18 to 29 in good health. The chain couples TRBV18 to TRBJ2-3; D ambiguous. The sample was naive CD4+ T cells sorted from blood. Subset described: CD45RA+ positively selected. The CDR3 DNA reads TGTGCCAGCTCACCAAACCCAGATACGCAGTATTTT. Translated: CASSPNPDTQYF.